The clone carrying this T cell receptor beta chain showed up many times. Its antigen is unknown. This sample was included in a study of T cell repertoires in cytomegalovirus infection. Overall study: TCR beta signatures that were public indicated CMV infection and matching HLA type.

The J segment lost 4 bases and the V segment lost 4 bases, leaving 14 bases of the junction unmatched. CDR1 is MNHEY, CDR2 SVGEGT, per germline. The CDR3 is 17 residues long. TCRdb used MiXCR to reprocess the reads, holding one entry per CDR3 protein. This sample has around 350,000 distinct CDR3 sequences; over 15% occur once, and the top ten carry roughly 9%. Broader study findings: Of the TCR beta families, the public ones yielded a cumulative frequency that identified carriers of CMV plus the relevant HLA. Clonotypes of TCR beta that were HLA-C-restricted and CMV-specific dominated the ex vivo response.

The sequence came from a human donor in good health (CMV status not recorded). Some clones in this sample may be carry-over from other donors' samples. Sequenced material: PBMCs. The V and J genes are TRBV6-2 or TRBV6-3 and TRBJ2-7; 9 bases are shared with TRBD2. The CDR3 is CASSSPTSGSGRYEQYF. The CDR3 bases are TGTGCCAGCAGTTCCCCCACTAGCGGGTCCGGGAGGTACGAGCAGTACTTC.